The clone carrying this T cell receptor beta chain was counted ten times or more. The antigen is unknown. The sample originates from a study of regulatory T cells in long-lasting Graves disease. CDR3 regions were amplified by Arm-PCR using iRepertoire HTBI primers to build TCR beta libraries. In TCRdb, the multiplex PCR reads were re-called with MiXCR into one record per CDR3 protein. This table holds about 290,000 distinct CDR3 sequences, 20% to 25% found once. Broader study findings: Among samples with persistent disease, TRBV28, TRBJ1-2 and TRBJ2-5 were favored.

Regarding time point: persistent/refractory GD, antithyroid drugs over 5 years with positive TRAb. PBMC RNA served as the TCR library source. Recruitment took place at an endocrinology department in Xi'an, China. This CDR3 is built from 13 residues. The germline V gene encodes CDR1 SGHAT and CDR2 FQNNGV. V shed 0 bases and J shed 5 bases, with 7 bases lying between them. This material consisted of peripheral blood mononuclear cells (PBMCs), taken when the disease was refractory, from a patient treated with antithyroid drugs. This receptor was identified in a female donor with Graves disease. The chain links TRBV11-2 to TRBJ2-5; D is unresolved. CDR3 sequence: CASSLEGFETQYF. The CDR3 nucleotides read TGTGCCAGCAGCTTAGAGGGCTTTGAGACCCAGTACTTC. Drawing the rest from reference TRBV11-2 and TRBJ2-5, the complete variable domain is EAGVAQSPRYKIIEKRQSVAFWCNPISGHATLYWYQQILGQGPKLLIQFQNNGVVDDSQLPKDRFSAERLKGVDSTLKIQPAKLEDSAVYLCASSLEGFETQYFGPGTRLLVL.